This TCR beta chain originates from a study of T cells in Graves' hyperthyroidism and ophthalmopathy. Study details: Prior to any treatment, at the point of initial diagnosis, peripheral blood was collected.

The length of the CDR3 is 14 residues. V lost 8 bases to trimming and J lost 6 bases; unmatched junction nucleotides: 13. Germline CDR1 and CDR2: SGHRS and YFSETQ. In regard to this clonotype: Its antigen is unknown.

Graves' hyperthyroidism was deemed stable given no ophthalmopathy progression within 18 months. The study based diagnoses on clinical symptoms, serum thyroxine and TRAb, thyroid ultrasound and orbital computed tomography. There were TCR beta CDR3 regions amplified from RNA transcripts. A first-round RT-PCR of the TCR CDR3 used the HTBI primer set. MiXCR was run by TCRdb on the multiplex PCR reads, yielding one entry per CDR3 protein. The sample has roughly 100,000 distinct CDR3 sequences, 47% seen once. Study findings and constraints: Before onset, ophthalmopathy was predicted by the model a median around 6.5 months earlier.

Sequencing used blood. The V gene is TRBV5-1, the J gene TRBJ1-1, with TRBD1 matching over 7 bases. This TCR was sampled from a man aged 35 to 55 with Graves' hyperthyroidism. CDR3 sequence (DNA): TGCGCCAGTGGCGGGGCAGGGGGAGTCTCTGAAGCTTTCTTT. Translation gives CASGGAGGVSEAFF.